This T cell receptor (beta chain) was captured in a study of T cells after yellow fever vaccination. Whole-study findings and limits: CD4 and CD8 compartments shared a small share of clonotypes, likely from convergent recombination.

This clonotype was observed a few times. Its antigen is unidentified. TCRdb recomputed calls from the 5' RACE reads with MiXCR, one row per CDR3 protein. The data hold about 550,000 distinct CDR3 sequences, with roughly 19% observed a single time. Trimming at V came to 5 bases and at J to 4 bases, leaving 16 bases not matched to a gene. CDR3 length: 18 residues. Looked up from germline, CDR1 is SGHVS and CDR2 is FQNEAQ. The receptor's source is a man aged 25 to 40 who received the YFV17D yellow fever vaccine. The rearrangement uses TRBV7-8 and TRBJ2-2; the match to TRBD2 covers 7 bases. The sequencing used PBMCs, collected 15 days after the yellow fever booster vaccination. Here the CDR3 reads CASSPRDYQALGTGELFF. CDR3 bases: TGTGCCAGCAGCCCCCGGGACTATCAAGCCTTGGGCACCGGGGAGCTGTTTTTT.